A selection of T cell receptor beta chains follows, all from one sample in a study of cytomegalovirus exposure and HLA in healthy donors. Here immunoSEQ multiplex PCR was the method, and the copy in TCRdb shows in-frame clones only, minus some. The sample carries approximately 210,000 clones, roughly four fifths recorded once. The sample consisted of PBMCs. The receptors derive from a man aged 18 to 29 in good health and CMV-seronegative. CDR3s include the opening cysteine and the closing phenylalanine or tryptophan. Fields, in order: J gene, clone size, V gene, D gene, CDR3 DNA, CDR3 protein. A D gene is named only where the DNA matches it firmly. The size of a clone is reported for some rows only, either as once, few or many, or as a class for expanded clones.

>TRBJ1-1|NA|TRBV27|TRBD1
TGTGCCAGCAGTTTAACCACAGGGGGAACTGAAGCTTTCTTT
CASSLTTGGTEAFF
>TRBJ2-7|NA|TRBV7-9|TRBD2
TGTGCCAGCAGCTCCTTGGGGAGGGGTAGCTACGAGCAGTACTTC
CASSSLGRGSYEQYF
>TRBJ2-1|few|TRBV5-1|TRBD1
TGCGCCAGCAGAGTCGGACAGGAGGCCTACAATGAGCAGTTCTTC
CASRVGQEAYNEQFF
>TRBJ1-4|NA|TRBV5-4|TRBD1
TGTGCCAGCAGCCGCGTGGATACGGGACAGGGCGGCGAAAAACTGTTTTTT
CASSRVDTGQGGEKLFF
>TRBJ1-4|NA|TRBV7-9|NA
TGTGCCAGCAGACACGGGGGTGGTAATGAAAAACTGTTTTTT
CASRHGGGNEKLFF
>TRBJ2-5|NA|TRBV29-1|TRBD2
TGCAGCGTTGACTTGACTAGCGGGGGTAGAGAGACCCAGTACTTC
CSVDLTSGGRETQYF
>TRBJ2-7|NA|TRBV7-3|NA
TGTGCCAGCAGCCCGACAGGTCAGAACGAGCAGTACTTC
CASSPTGQNEQYF
>TRBJ1-3|NA|TRBV7-2|NA
TGTGCCAGCAGCTCCGTCCTGTCTGGAAACACCATATATTTT
CASSSVLSGNTIYF
>TRBJ1-5|NA|TRBV7-9|NA
TGTGCCAGCAGCTTACAGGCTAATCAGCCCCAGCATTTT
CASSLQANQPQHF
>TRBJ1-4|NA|TRBV30|NA
TGTGCCTGGAGTGCCGGCCCCGTCGGGGAACTGTTTTTT
CAWSAGPVGELFF
>TRBJ2-6|NA|TRBV29-1|NA
TGCAGCGTCACAGAAACCGCTGGGGCCAACGTCCTGACTTTC
CSVTETAGANVLTF
>TRBJ1-2|NA|TRBV28|TRBD1
TGTGCCAGCAGTATACAGGGGGGTGGCTACACCTTC
CASSIQGGGYTF
>TRBJ2-3|NA|TRBV6-5|NA
TGTGCCAGCAGTTACCTCCTGCAAACTAGCACAGATACGCAGTATTTT
CASSYLLQTSTDTQYF
>TRBJ2-1|NA|TRBV4-1|TRBD2
TGCGCCAGCAGCCAAGGACTAGCGGCTTACAGTGAGCAGTTCTTC
CASSQGLAAYSEQFF
>TRBJ2-7|NA|TRBV27|TRBD1
TGTGCCAGCAGATCAACCTCCGGGACAGCTCCCTCGGGCTACGAGCAGTACTTC
CASRSTSGTAPSGYEQYF
>TRBJ2-5|NA|TRBV10-3|NA
TGTGCCATCAGTGAGTCGGAAGGGGGCCAAGAGACCCAGTACTTC
CAISESEGGQETQYF
>TRBJ2-3|NA|TRBV7-3|NA
TGTGCCAGCAGCTTAACGAAGGGGGTTGGGACAGATACGCAGTATTTT
CASSLTKGVGTDTQYF